This paragraph covers one T cell receptor (beta chain) sequence. This record belongs to a study of blood T cell repertoires in COVID-19. Participants' own reports of clinical history determined their cohort assignment. The recovered donors of Cohort 3 showed two negative PCRs, clearance, or symptom resolution. In the authors' workflow: It was from reference gene primer amplification that nucleated cell counts were estimated. Assay: immunoSEQ multiplex PCR; the TCRdb copy retains only in-frame clones and omits some. The DNA gave D and trimming, while V, J and clone size come from that table. The sample lists about 310,000 clones; approximately 85% were seen once. With V trimmed by 0 bases and J by 7 bases, 7 bases remained unmatched. Germline CDR1 reads KGHSH; CDR2 reads LQKENI. CDR3 length: 16 residues.

The sample taken for sequencing was PBMCs or T cells enriched from blood (not recorded which). The chain links TRBV18 to TRBJ2-1; 9 nucleotides line up with TRBD2. This sequence was found in a man aged 25-45 years who had recovered from COVID-19. The CDR3 DNA reads TGTGCCAGCTCACCACCCCAAGCGGGGGGTGGGAATGAGCAGTTCTTC. Protein: CASSPPQAGGGNEQFF.